This T cell receptor (beta chain) was identified in a study of shared clonotypes between healthy human individuals. Study in general: Contributing individuals were two females and a few males aged 18 to 49. The plates for each donor numbered three CD4 naive, three CD4 memory, two CD8 naive and one CD8 memory. Regarding the study as a whole: Sampling covered blood only; tissue repertoires likely differ.

Germline V gene sequence: CDR1 LNHDA, CDR2 SQIVND (reference sequence). The CDR3 contains 15 residues. V trimming: 4 bases; J trimming: 7 bases; junction bases outside the gene matches: 7. A word on this clone: As yet, its antigen is unknown.

CD45RO-negative cells were positively selected for CCR7, leaving out terminally differentiated effector memory CD45RA+ cells. Healthy adults negative for HIV, lacking recent acute infections or vaccinations, served as donors. The data were produced by immunoSEQ multiplex PCR, yet TCRdb's version contains in-frame clones alone and is incomplete. Of around 2,000,000 clones listed, just over 90% are singletons. The rearrangement uses TRBV19 and TRBJ1-4, with 9 bases fitting TRBD1. Input material: naive CD8+ T cells from PBMCs. The receptor was isolated from a man between 18 and 29 years old in good health. Some clones in this sample may be carry-over from other donors' samples. The CDR3 loop reads CASSKTGGAGEKLFF. The CDR3 nucleotides are TGTGCCAGTAGTAAAACAGGGGGCGCGGGTGAAAAACTGTTTTTT.